Listed below are T cell receptor beta chains from one sample, sequenced in a study of T-cell reconstitution after alpha-beta-depleted transplantation in children. TCRdb itself ran the PCR reads through MiXCR, one entry per CDR3 protein. The sample shows around 450,000 distinct CDR3 sequences, about 10% of them seen only once. The material sequenced was PBMCs, taken before TCRalphabeta/CD19-depleted stem cell transplant. The receptors derive from a child aged 2-9 years with inherited bone marrow failure, due to receive a stem cell transplant. Each CDR3 is given with its conserved first and last residue. A D gene is named only where the DNA matches it firmly. Some rows have no size entry. The others give once, few or many, or a class for an expanded clone.

clone size: NA; CDR3 length: 17; J gene: TRBJ2-1; D gene: TRBD2; V gene: TRBV10-3; CDR3 DNA: TGTGCCATCAGTGAGGACCAGGTAGCGGGAGGGTTTCATGAGCAGTTCTTC; CDR3 protein: CAISEDQVAGGFHEQFF
clone size: few; CDR3 length: 16; J gene: TRBJ2-1; D gene: TRBD1; V gene: TRBV28; CDR3 DNA: TGTGCCAGCAGCGAAACCCCGACAGGGCCTGAGGATGAGCAGTTCTTC; CDR3 protein: CASSETPTGPEDEQFF
clone size: many; CDR3 length: 15; J gene: TRBJ2-7; D gene: TRBD2; V gene: TRBV14; CDR3 DNA: TGTGCCAGCAGCCAAGGCAGCGGGACTTACTACGAGCAGTACTTC; CDR3 protein: CASSQGSGTYYEQYF
clone size: many; CDR3 length: 15; J gene: TRBJ2-5; D gene: TRBD2; V gene: TRBV20-1; CDR3 DNA: TGCAGTGCTAGAACTGGTCAGCGGGAGGAGGAGACCCAGTACTTC; CDR3 protein: CSARTGQREEETQYF
clone size: NA; CDR3 length: 14; J gene: TRBJ2-1; D gene: NA; V gene: TRBV9; CDR3 DNA: TGTGCCAGCAGCGTAGGCCGGCGGGACAATGAGCAGTTCTTC; CDR3 protein: CASSVGRRDNEQFF
clone size: many; CDR3 length: 15; J gene: TRBJ2-6; D gene: NA; V gene: TRBV29-1; CDR3 DNA: TGCAGCGTTGAACATTCCCGCTCTGGGGCCAACGTCCTGACTTTC; CDR3 protein: CSVEHSRSGANVLTF
clone size: many; CDR3 length: 16; J gene: TRBJ1-5; D gene: TRBD1; V gene: TRBV5-1; CDR3 DNA: TGCGCCAGCAGCCCTGGACAGGGGCCGGGCAATCAGCCCCAGCATTTT; CDR3 protein: CASSPGQGPGNQPQHF
clone size: many; CDR3 length: 14; J gene: TRBJ2-2; D gene: NA; V gene: TRBV20-1; CDR3 DNA: TGCAGTGCCAGCGCGTCGGGCGCGACCGGGGAGCTGTTTTTT; CDR3 protein: CSASASGATGELFF
clone size: many; CDR3 length: 17; J gene: TRBJ2-3; D gene: NA; V gene: TRBV4-2; CDR3 DNA: TGTGCCAGCAGCCAAGATAAGGCGTGGGGTGGGGCAGATACGCAGTATTTT; CDR3 protein: CASSQDKAWGGADTQYF
clone size: many; CDR3 length: 14; J gene: TRBJ2-7; D gene: TRBD2; V gene: TRBV6-2/TRBV6-3; CDR3 DNA: TGTGCCAGCAGCCTCGAACTAGCGATCTTCGAGCAGTACTTC; CDR3 protein: CASSLELAIFEQYF
clone size: many; CDR3 length: 19; J gene: TRBJ2-3; D gene: NA; V gene: TRBV13; CDR3 DNA: TGTGCCAGCAGCTTCCTCTCCGGCGGCCAAATCGGAGGCACAGATACGCAGTATTTT; CDR3 protein: CASSFLSGGQIGGTDTQYF
clone size: NA; CDR3 length: 15; J gene: TRBJ2-7; D gene: TRBD2; V gene: TRBV10-3; CDR3 DNA: TGTGCCATCAGTTGGGGACTAGCGGTTACCTACGAGCAGTACTTC; CDR3 protein: CAISWGLAVTYEQYF
clone size: many; CDR3 length: 15; J gene: TRBJ1-1; D gene: NA; V gene: TRBV2; CDR3 DNA: TGTGCCAGCAGTGAATTAGGAGGGGTTCGCACTGAAGCTTTCTTT; CDR3 protein: CASSELGGVRTEAFF
clone size: many; CDR3 length: 12; J gene: TRBJ2-7; D gene: NA; V gene: TRBV11-2; CDR3 DNA: TGTGCCAGCAGCCATGAAGTCTACGAGCAGTACTTC; CDR3 protein: CASSHEVYEQYF
clone size: many; CDR3 length: 17; J gene: TRBJ2-3; D gene: NA; V gene: TRBV7-2; CDR3 DNA: TGTGCCAGCAGTAAACAGGGCGGCTTCACTAGCACAGATACGCAGTATTTT; CDR3 protein: CASSKQGGFTSTDTQYF
clone size: NA; CDR3 length: 16; J gene: TRBJ1-2; D gene: TRBD1; V gene: TRBV5-1; CDR3 DNA: TGCGCCAGCAGCTTGGCCATAAGACAGGGGGCGGATGGCTACACCTTC; CDR3 protein: CASSLAIRQGADGYTF
clone size: many; CDR3 length: 12; J gene: TRBJ2-7; D gene: NA; V gene: TRBV29-1; CDR3 DNA: TGCAGCGTGGCGGCCAGCTCCTACGAGCAGTACTTC; CDR3 protein: CSVAASSYEQYF
clone size: many; CDR3 length: 14; J gene: TRBJ2-5; D gene: NA; V gene: TRBV4-2; CDR3 DNA: TGTGCCAGCGAAGCCGGGGGCAACCAAGAGACCCAGTACTTC; CDR3 protein: CASEAGGNQETQYF
clone size: NA; CDR3 length: 14; J gene: TRBJ2-2; D gene: TRBD1; V gene: TRBV28; CDR3 DNA: TGTGCCAGCCGCCCCTGGACAGGGACCGGGGAGCTGTTTTTT; CDR3 protein: CASRPWTGTGELFF
clone size: NA; CDR3 length: 15; J gene: TRBJ2-1; D gene: NA; V gene: TRBV5-4; CDR3 DNA: TGTGCCAGCAGCTTTGGGGAGCGTTTCTACAATGAGCAGTTCTTC; CDR3 protein: CASSFGERFYNEQFF
clone size: NA; CDR3 length: 16; J gene: TRBJ1-6; D gene: NA; V gene: TRBV5-6; CDR3 DNA: TGTGCCATGGGCCCCGGGCCGATTTCAGATAATTCACCCCTCCACTTT; CDR3 protein: CAMGPGPISDNSPLHF
clone size: many; CDR3 length: 14; J gene: TRBJ2-2; D gene: NA; V gene: TRBV20-1; CDR3 DNA: TGCAGTGCTTCGGACTACCCAAACACCGGGGAGCTGTTTTTT; CDR3 protein: CSASDYPNTGELFF